A single sample gave rise to the 32 T cell receptor beta chains below, sequenced in a study of blood T cell repertoires in COVID-19. Profiled with immunoSEQ multiplex PCR; TCRdb holds only in-frame clones, not every one. The sample carries about 390,000 clones, about 86% recorded once. Sequencing input: PBMCs or T cells enriched from blood (not recorded which). The receptors originated from a woman aged 45-59 years who had recovered from COVID-19.

The rearrangement links TRBV7-8 to TRBJ2-7; no definite D call. The V gene's germline CDR1 is SGHVS and CDR2 FQNEAQ. V lost 5 bases and J 6 bases, leaving 14 bases between the germline ends. The CDR3 totals 13 residues. DNA for the CDR3: TGTGCCAGCAGCCTCGCTTACGAGGCCGAGCAGTACTTC. It specifies CASSLAYEAEQYF.

This clone has more than one count but fewer than ten. This chain uses TRBV7-6 with TRBJ2-2; 8 positions match TRBD1. The CDR3 is 16 residues long. Germline-derived CDR1 and CDR2 are SGHVS and FNYEAQ. With 3 bases clipped from V and 4 bases from J, the junction kept 7 bases outside the gene matches. Here the CDR3 reads CASSFQGARGTGELFF. The CDR3 DNA is TGTGCCAGCAGCTTCCAGGGGGCGAGAGGCACCGGGGAGCTGTTTTTT.

The V call is TRBV6-1, the J call TRBJ2-1; 7 bases map to TRBD1. The CDR3 has 16 residues. V gave up 3 bases and J gave up 2 bases; unmatched junction bases: 7. In germline, CDR1 is MNHNS, CDR2 SASEGT. The CDR3 protein is CASSDYRGKTYNEQFF. The DNA for the CDR3 is TGTGCCAGCAGTGACTACAGGGGTAAGACCTACAATGAGCAGTTCTTC.

The CDR3 region has the DNA TGCGCCAGCAGCGTGGGACAGGGGGCAACGAATGAGCAGTTCTTC. This sequence encodes CASSVGQGATNEQFF. The J gene is TRBJ2-1, the V gene TRBV5-1; TRBD1 matches at 12 bases. The germline gives CDR1 SGHRS, CDR2 YFSETQ. V was pared by 4 bases and J by 7 bases, with 6 bases of the junction left unmatched. The length of the CDR3 is 15 residues.

Note on this clone: At one of its ends the junction is not consistent with the germline gene, which may arise from a read error. CDR3 coding DNA: TGTGCCAGCTCACCTCTCACAAATACGCAGTATTTT. Protein sequence: CASSPLTNTQYF. V is TRBV18 and J is TRBJ2-3; D remains unclear. Germline lookup yields CDR1 KGHSH and CDR2 LQKENI. The CDR3 consists of 12 residues.

This chain links TRBV10-2 with TRBJ1-1, with 10 nucleotides matching TRBD1. CDR1 and CDR2 from the germline V gene are WSHSY and SAAADI. After removal of 6 bases from V and 4 bases from J, the junction contained 5 bases not matched to a gene. The CDR3 length is 14 residues. The CDR3 DNA is TGCGCCAGCAGAACGGGACAGGGGACCACTGAAGCTTTCTTT. Translation gives CASRTGQGTTEAFF.

V usage is TRBV27 and J usage is TRBJ2-5; the match to TRBD2 covers 9 bases. The CDR3 consists of 17 residues. Trimming removed 5 bases from V and 4 bases from J; junction bases left unmatched: 14. Germline V gene sequence: CDR1 MNHEY, CDR2 SMNVEV (reference sequence). The CDR3 region is CASSRGLAGGARETQYF. Here the CDR3 DNA reads TGTGCCAGCAGTAGAGGGCTGGCGGGGGGGGCTCGAGAGACCCAGTACTTC.

The rearrangement links TRBV18 to TRBJ1-1; TRBD1 matches 9 bases. Trimming at V came to 1 base and at J to 5 bases, leaving 5 bases not matched to a gene. The germline V gene has CDR1 KGHSH and CDR2 LQKENI. CDR3 length: 15 residues. The CDR3 DNA is TGTGCCAGCTCACCACTACTGACAGGGGGGACTGAAGCTTTCTTT. Translating it yields CASSPLLTGGTEAFF.

The chain employs TRBV27 and TRBJ1-6; 9 bases are shared with TRBD1. Trimming at V came to 5 bases and at J to 9 bases, leaving 8 bases not matched to a gene. Per germline, CDR1 MNHEY and CDR2 SMNVEV (reference sequence). This CDR3 is built from 15 residues. CDR3: CASSPWTGESSPLHF. In DNA, the CDR3 is TGTGCCAGCAGTCCCTGGACAGGGGAAAGTTCACCCCTCCACTTT.

V and J are TRBV28 and TRBJ1-2; TRBD1 might be the D (5 bases). V lost 7 bases and J lost 7, with 13 bases in between. Looked up from germline, CDR1 is MDHEN and CDR2 is SYDVKM. The CDR3 is 12 amino acids. The CDR3, as DNA: TGTGCCAGCACTATTTGGGGCTCTGGCTACACCTTC. It yields the protein CASTIWGSGYTF.

The chain couples TRBV1 to TRBJ2-3; the table's D call, TRBD2, has no DNA check behind it. TRBV1 is a recognized pseudogene. The CDR3 consists of 14 residues. CDR3 sequence (DNA): TGCACCAGCAGCCAAGGGACTGACACAGATACGCAGTATTTT. It encodes CTSSQGTDTDTQYF.

V gene TRBV18 combines with J gene TRBJ1-2, with D unclear. V lost 2 bases to trimming and J lost 4 bases, with 11 bases between them. This CDR3 spans 14 amino acids. Germline-derived CDR1 and CDR2 are KGHSH and LQKENI. CDR3 protein: CASSPEELLYGYTF. CDR3 nucleotides: TGTGCCAGCTCACCAGAGGAGCTACTCTATGGCTACACCTTC.

The chain uses TRBV14 and TRBJ1-3; D ambiguous. The CDR3 spans 16 residues. Germline V gene lookup returns CDR1 SGHDN and CDR2 FVKESK. V lost 4 bases and J lost 0, with 13 bases in between. The CDR3 bases are TGTGCCAGCAGCCCCTTTAGCGGGAGCTCTGGAAACACCATATATTTT. This encodes CASSPFSGSSGNTIYF.

The rearrangement links TRBV30 to TRBJ2-3; TRBD1 is a possible D gene (5 bases). The CDR3 has 13 amino acids. V was cut by 3 bases and J by 6 bases, with 13 bases left in between. Germline V CDR1 and CDR2: GTSNPN, SVGIG (reference sequence). The CDR3 nucleotides read TGTGCCTGGAGGTCAGGGATAGAGGATACGCAGTATTTT. Translated, it gives CAWRSGIEDTQYF.

In DNA form, the CDR3 reads TGTGCCAGCAGCGCTAGCCGCAGGACAGGGCTAGCAAACATTCAGTACTTC. Its protein product is CASSASRRTGLANIQYF. This chain joins TRBV7-2 and TRBJ2-4, with 8 positions matching TRBD1. The CDR3 sequence is 17 residues long. V trimming: 5 bases; J trimming: 6 bases; junction bases outside the gene matches: 15. Germline V lookup: CDR1 SGHTA, CDR2 FQGNSA. Looking up the rest from reference TRBV7-2 and TRBJ2-4 gives the full variable domain: GAGVSQSPSNKVTEKGKDVELRCDPISGHTALYWYRQSLGQGLEFLIYFQGNSAPDKSGLPSDRFSAERTGGSVSTLTIQRTQQEDSAVYLCASSASRRTGLANIQYFGAGTRLSVL.

This clone appeared a single time. The V gene is TRBV4-3, the J gene TRBJ2-1, with 9 bases aligning to TRBD2. This CDR3 is 16 amino acids long. The V gene's germline CDR1 is LGHNA and CDR2 YSLEER. Trimming at V came to 0 bases and at J to 8 bases, leaving 8 bases not matched to a gene. The CDR3 DNA sequence: TGCGCCAGCAGCCAAGAATCTGGCGGGGGGGTCCATGAGCAGTTCTTC. Its protein is CASSQESGGGVHEQFF.

This clone was seen only once. The chain joins TRBV30 to TRBJ2-2; 7 bases map to TRBD1. The V gene end was trimmed by 5 bases and the J gene end by 6 bases; junction bases not matched to a gene: 9. The CDR3 covers 14 residues. From germline, CDR1 is GTSNPN and CDR2 SVGIG (reference sequence). The CDR3 region has the DNA TGTGCCTGGTCACTGACAGGGATCCCCGGGGAGCTGTTTTTT. The encoded protein is CAWSLTGIPGELFF. Combining the CDR3 with reference TRBV30 and TRBJ2-2 gives the whole variable domain SQTIHQWPATLVQPVGSPLSLECTVEGTSNPNLYWYRQAAGRGLQLLFYSVGIGQISSEVPQNLSASRPQDRQFILSSKKLLLSDSGFYLCAWSLTGIPGELFFGEGSRLTVL.

This chain joins TRBV7-9 and TRBJ1-1; 8 bases line up with TRBD1. The CDR3 runs to 14 residues. Germline V CDR1 and CDR2: SEHNR, FQNEAQ (reference sequence). Trimming took 5 bases from V and 4 from J; bases not matched to a gene: 6. CDR3 coding DNA: TGTGCCAGCAGCCTGGGACAGGTCGGCACTGAAGCTTTCTTT. Protein product: CASSLGQVGTEAFF.

This chain connects TRBV10-3 to TRBJ2-3, with D maybe TRBD1 (8 bases). The CDR3 consists of 13 residues. Germline loops: CDR1 ENHRY, CDR2 SYGVKD. The germline V and J ends were trimmed by 11 bases and 2 bases, with 14 bases remaining between them. The CDR3 sequence is CASQGGDTDTQYF. The CDR3 region has the DNA TGTGCCTCACAGGGGGGGGACACAGATACGCAGTATTTT.

This clone was counted a single time. The rearrangement uses TRBV12-3 or TRBV12-4 and TRBJ2-4; tentatively, D is TRBD1 (5 bases). V dropped 5 bases and J dropped 6 bases, with 11 bases sitting between them. This CDR3 spans 13 amino acids. This CDR3 reads CASSLREANIQYF. DNA for the CDR3: TGTGCCAGCAGTCTCAGGGAAGCAAACATTCAGTACTTC.

The chain combines TRBV7-2 with TRBJ1-4; 7 bases are a match to TRBD1. The CDR3 contains 15 residues. Germline lookup yields CDR1 SGHTA and CDR2 FQGNSA. Trimming took 5 bases from V and 5 from J; bases not matched to a gene: 8. The CDR3: CASSRRAGGNEKLFF. CDR3 bases: TGTGCCAGCAGCCGCCGGGCAGGGGGGAATGAAAAACTGTTTTTT.

The chain is built from TRBV4-1 and TRBJ2-7; D remains unclear. Germline CDR1 MGHRA, CDR2 YSYEKL. Trimming took off 0 bases at V and 0 bases at J, with 15 bases between the two ends. The CDR3 sequence is 17 residues long. DNA of the CDR3: TGCGCCAGCAGCCAAGAATTTGAGGCCCGGAGCTCCTACGAGCAGTACTTC. This codes for CASSQEFEARSSYEQYF.

On this clone itself: The junction differs from germline at one of its ends, possibly a read error. The rearrangement links TRBV30 to TRBJ1-6, with D maybe TRBD1 (6 bases). There are 13 residues in the CDR3. Germline values: CDR1 GTSNPN, CDR2 SVGIG (reference sequence). The CDR3 protein is CVWSGGPHSPLHF. CDR3 DNA sequence: TGTGTCTGGAGTGGGGGGCCCCATTCACCCCTCCACTTT. The full variable domain, with the rest looked up from reference TRBV30 and TRBJ1-6, is SQTIHQWPATLVQPVGSPLSLECTVEGTSNPNLYWYRQAAGRGLQLLFYSVGIGQISSEVPQNLSASRPQDRQFILSSKKLLLSDSGFYLCVWSGGPHSPLHFGNGTRLTVT.

The V and J genes are TRBV11-3 and TRBJ2-2; 7 bases are shared with TRBD1. The CDR3 length is 14 residues. Germline values: CDR1 SGHNT, CDR2 YENEEA. The trim removed 5 bases at V and 5 bases at J, leaving 5 bases unmatched. The CDR3 bases are TGTGCCAGCAGCACCCGACAGGGAACCGGGGAGCTGTTTTTT. Protein sequence: CASSTRQGTGELFF.

This chain links TRBV28 with TRBJ1-2; D ambiguous. This CDR3 has 12 residues. Germline V gene sequence: CDR1 MDHEN, CDR2 SYDVKM. V lost 6 bases to trimming and J lost 8 bases, with 13 bases between them. In DNA, the CDR3 is TGTGCCAGCAGGCAAATCCGGGAGGGCTACACCTTC. Translating gives CASRQIREGYTF.

V is TRBV6-5 and J is TRBJ1-6; D uncertain. The CDR3 sequence is 15 residues long. Germline values: CDR1 MNHEY, CDR2 SVGAGI. Trimming took 4 bases from V and 6 from J, leaving 13 bases between them. The CDR3 DNA follows: TGTGCCAGCAGTTCGGAGGGCGCTACTAATTCACCCCTCCACTTT. This gives the protein CASSSEGATNSPLHF.

This clone was detected once. The rearrangement uses TRBV29-1 and TRBJ1-4, with TRBD1 matching 8 bases. The CDR3 sequence is 14 residues long. V trimming: 4 bases; J trimming: 4 bases; junction bases outside the gene matches: 5. CDR1 is SQVTM, CDR2 ANQGSEA, per germline. This CDR3 reads CSVATGGSNEKLFF. The CDR3 DNA follows: TGCAGCGTTGCAACAGGGGGAAGTAATGAAAAACTGTTTTTT.

The chain carries TRBV14 and TRBJ1-2; maybe TRBD1 (5 bases). The ends were cut back, 4 bases at V and 8 bases at J, with 17 bases in the middle. In germline, CDR1 is SGHDN, CDR2 FVKESK. The CDR3 is 14 residues long. The CDR3: CASSRAGNRIGYTF. The CDR3 DNA is TGTGCCAGCAGCCGAGCAGGGAATCGCATCGGCTACACCTTC.

The V call is TRBV18, the J call TRBJ1-1, with no clear D. The V gene's germline CDR1 is KGHSH and CDR2 LQKENI. This CDR3 spans 13 amino acids. The V and J ends lost 3 bases and 4 bases respectively, with 9 bases between them. In nucleotides, the CDR3 is TGTGCCAGCTCACCCAGTGAGGGCACTGAAGCTTTCTTT. Its protein product is CASSPSEGTEAFF. Together with reference TRBV18 and TRBJ1-1, the CDR3 gives the full variable domain: NAGVMQNPRHLVRRRGQEARLRCSPMKGHSHVYWYRQLPEEGLKFMVYLQKENIIDESGMPKERFSAEFPKEGPSILRIQQVVRGDSAAYFCASSPSEGTEAFFGQGTRLTVV.

This clone has just one count. This chain uses TRBV14 with TRBJ2-1; D gene ambiguous. The ends were cut back, 0 bases at V and 12 bases at J, with 15 bases in the middle. Germline-derived CDR1 and CDR2 are SGHDN and FVKESK. The CDR3 has 14 amino acids. Here the CDR3 reads CASSQDFTPNGQFF. For the CDR3, the DNA is TGTGCCAGCAGCCAAGATTTTACTCCCAACGGGCAGTTCTTC.

The V gene is TRBV4-1, the J gene TRBJ1-6; D call uncertain. The CDR3 is 13 amino acids. Germline V lookup: CDR1 MGHRA, CDR2 YSYEKL. Trimming took off 0 bases at V and 9 bases at J, with 6 bases between the two ends. The CDR3 region is CASSQDISSPLHF. The CDR3 coding sequence is TGCGCCAGCAGCCAAGATATATCTTCACCCCTCCACTTT.

DNA for the CDR3: TGTGCCAGCAGCCTGAGCCGGGACAGATTCTTACAGCCCCAGCATTTT. As protein: CASSLSRDRFLQPQHF. The chain couples TRBV6-2 or TRBV6-3 to TRBJ1-5; 7 nucleotides align to TRBD1. From germline, CDR1 is MNHEY and CDR2 SVGEGT. The V gene end was trimmed by 6 bases and the J gene end by 7 bases; junction bases not matched to a gene: 15. CDR3 length equals 16 residues.